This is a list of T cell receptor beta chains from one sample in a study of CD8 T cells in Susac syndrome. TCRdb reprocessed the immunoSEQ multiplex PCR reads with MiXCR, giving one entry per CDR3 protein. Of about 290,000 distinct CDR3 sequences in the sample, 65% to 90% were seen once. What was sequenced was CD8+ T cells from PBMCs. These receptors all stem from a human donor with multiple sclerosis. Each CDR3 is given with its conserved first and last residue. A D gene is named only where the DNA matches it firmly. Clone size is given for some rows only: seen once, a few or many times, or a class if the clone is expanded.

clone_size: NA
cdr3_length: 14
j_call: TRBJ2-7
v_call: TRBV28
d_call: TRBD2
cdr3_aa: CASISPGLAGEQYF
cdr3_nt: TGTGCCAGCATTTCCCCGGGACTAGCGGGCGAGCAGTACTTC

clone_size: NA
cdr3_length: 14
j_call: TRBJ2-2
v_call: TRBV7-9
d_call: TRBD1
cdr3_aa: CASPGQGSTGELFF
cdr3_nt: TGTGCCAGCCCAGGACAGGGAAGCACCGGGGAGCTGTTTTTT

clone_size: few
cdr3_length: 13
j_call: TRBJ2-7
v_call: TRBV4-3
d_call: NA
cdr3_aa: CASSQDREEGQYF
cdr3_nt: TGCGCCAGCAGCCAAGATCGTGAAGAGGGGCAGTACTTC

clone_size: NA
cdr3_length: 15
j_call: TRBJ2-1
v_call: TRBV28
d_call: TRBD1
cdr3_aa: CASSLTGTGGSEQFF
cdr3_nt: TGTGCCAGCAGTTTAACAGGGACAGGGGGGAGTGAGCAGTTCTTC

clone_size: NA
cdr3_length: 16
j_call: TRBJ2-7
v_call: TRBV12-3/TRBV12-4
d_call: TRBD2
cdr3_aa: CASSSPGGRDSYEQYF
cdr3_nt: TGTGCCAGCAGTTCCCCGGGCGGGAGGGACTCCTACGAGCAGTACTTC

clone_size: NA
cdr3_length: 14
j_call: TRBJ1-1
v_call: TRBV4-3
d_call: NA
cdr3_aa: CASSQGGPGTEAFF
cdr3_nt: TGCGCCAGCAGCCAAGGAGGGCCAGGCACTGAAGCTTTCTTT

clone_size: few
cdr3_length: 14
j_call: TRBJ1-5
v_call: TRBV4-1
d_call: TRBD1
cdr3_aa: CASSRDRGGQPQHF
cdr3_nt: TGCGCCAGCAGCCGGGACAGGGGCGGTCAGCCCCAGCATTTT

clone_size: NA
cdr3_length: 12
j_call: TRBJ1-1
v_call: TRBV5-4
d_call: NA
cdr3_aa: CASSLALGEAFF
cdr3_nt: TGTGCCAGCAGCTTGGCTCTGGGTGAAGCTTTCTTT

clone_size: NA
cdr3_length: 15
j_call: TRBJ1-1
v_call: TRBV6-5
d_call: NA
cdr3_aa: CASSYSRGAGTEAFF
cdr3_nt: TGTGCCAGCAGTTACTCGCGGGGGGCTGGGACTGAAGCTTTCTTT

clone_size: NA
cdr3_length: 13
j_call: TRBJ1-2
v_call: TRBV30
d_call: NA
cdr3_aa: CAWSPQAEGGYTF
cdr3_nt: TGTGCCTGGAGTCCACAGGCGGAGGGGGGCTACACCTTC

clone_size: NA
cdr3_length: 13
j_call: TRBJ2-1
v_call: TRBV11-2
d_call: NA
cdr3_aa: CAISSGSYNEQFF
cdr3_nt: TGTGCCATCTCGAGTGGATCCTACAATGAGCAGTTCTTC

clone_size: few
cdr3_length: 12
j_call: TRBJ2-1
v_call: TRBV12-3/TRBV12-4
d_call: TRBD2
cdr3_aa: CASSKTSPEQFF
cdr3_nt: TGTGCCAGCAGTAAGACTAGCCCTGAGCAGTTCTTC

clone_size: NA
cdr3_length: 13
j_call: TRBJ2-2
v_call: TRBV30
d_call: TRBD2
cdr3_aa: CAWTSGGTGELFF
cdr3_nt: TGTGCCTGGACTAGCGGGGGGACCGGGGAGCTGTTTTTT

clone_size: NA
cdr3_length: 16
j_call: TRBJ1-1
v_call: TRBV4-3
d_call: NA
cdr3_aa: CASSQDRWGPNTEAFF
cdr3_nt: TGCGCCAGCAGCCAAGATAGATGGGGCCCAAACACTGAAGCTTTCTTT

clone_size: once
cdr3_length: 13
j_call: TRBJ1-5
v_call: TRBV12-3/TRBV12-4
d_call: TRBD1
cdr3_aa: CASRSDRNQPQHF
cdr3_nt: TGTGCCAGCAGGTCGGACAGGAATCAGCCCCAGCATTTT

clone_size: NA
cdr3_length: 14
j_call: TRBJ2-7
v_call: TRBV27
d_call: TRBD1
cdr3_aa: CASRPGTGALEQYF
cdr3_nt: TGTGCCAGCAGGCCCGGGACAGGGGCCCTCGAGCAGTACTTC

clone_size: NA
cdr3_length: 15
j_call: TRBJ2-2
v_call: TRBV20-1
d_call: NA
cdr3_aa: CSARDGDRLTGELFF
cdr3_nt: TGCAGTGCTAGAGATGGGGACCGCCTGACCGGGGAGCTGTTTTTT

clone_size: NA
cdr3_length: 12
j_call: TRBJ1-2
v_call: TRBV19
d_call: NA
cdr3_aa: CASSAYRDGYTF
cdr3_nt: TGTGCCAGTAGTGCATACAGGGATGGCTACACCTTC

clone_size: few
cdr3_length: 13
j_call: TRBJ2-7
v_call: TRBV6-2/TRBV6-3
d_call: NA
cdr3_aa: CASSPRLNYEQYF
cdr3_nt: TGTGCCAGCAGTCCGAGATTGAATTATGAGCAGTACTTC

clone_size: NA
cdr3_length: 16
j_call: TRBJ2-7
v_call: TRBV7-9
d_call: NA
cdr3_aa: CASSPNYRVVPNEQYF
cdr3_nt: TGTGCCAGCAGCCCGAACTACAGGGTGGTTCCGAACGAGCAGTACTTC

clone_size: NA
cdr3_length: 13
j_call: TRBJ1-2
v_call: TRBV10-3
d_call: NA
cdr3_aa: CAISESRPYGYTF
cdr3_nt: TGTGCCATCAGTGAGTCGAGGCCCTATGGCTACACCTTC

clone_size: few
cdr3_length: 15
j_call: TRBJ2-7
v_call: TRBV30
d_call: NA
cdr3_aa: CAWSVFRVSSYEQYF
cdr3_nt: TGTGCCTGGAGTGTATTTCGAGTGAGCTCCTACGAGCAGTACTTC

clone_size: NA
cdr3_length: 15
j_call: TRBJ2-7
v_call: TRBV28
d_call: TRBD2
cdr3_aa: CASSFVAGGLYEQYF
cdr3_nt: TGTGCCAGCAGTTTCGTGGCGGGAGGTCTCTACGAGCAGTACTTC

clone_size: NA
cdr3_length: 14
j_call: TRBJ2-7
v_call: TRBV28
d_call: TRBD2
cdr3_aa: CASSRGLDSYEQYF
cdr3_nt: TGTGCCAGCAGTCGAGGACTAGACTCCTACGAGCAGTACTTC

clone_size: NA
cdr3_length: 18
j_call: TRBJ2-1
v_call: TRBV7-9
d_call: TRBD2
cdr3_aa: CANPLAGGHTIGLDEQFF
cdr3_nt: TGTGCCAACCCACTAGCGGGAGGGCATACTATCGGGCTAGATGAGCAGTTCTTC

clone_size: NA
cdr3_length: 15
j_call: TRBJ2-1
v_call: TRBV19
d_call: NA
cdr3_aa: CASSLGRRVVYEQFF
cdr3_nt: TGTGCCAGTAGTTTAGGCCGGAGAGTCGTGTATGAGCAGTTCTTC

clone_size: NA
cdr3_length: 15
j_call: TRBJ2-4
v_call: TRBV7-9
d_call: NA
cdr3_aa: CASSLSRLAKNIQYF
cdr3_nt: TGTGCCAGCAGCTTAAGTCGGCTAGCCAAAAACATTCAGTACTTC

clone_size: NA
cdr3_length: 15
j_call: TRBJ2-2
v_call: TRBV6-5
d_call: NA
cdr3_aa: CASSYQSRNTGEPFF
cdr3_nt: TGTGCCAGCAGTTATCAATCTAGAAACACCGGGGAGCCGTTTTTT

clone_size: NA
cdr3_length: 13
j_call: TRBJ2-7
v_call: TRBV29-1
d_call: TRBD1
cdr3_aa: CSARTGSSYEQYF
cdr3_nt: TGCAGCGCCCGGACAGGGAGCTCCTACGAGCAGTACTTC

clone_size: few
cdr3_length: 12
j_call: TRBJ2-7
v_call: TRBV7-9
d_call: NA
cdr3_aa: CASMGALGEQYF
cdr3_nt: TGTGCCAGCATGGGAGCTCTGGGCGAGCAGTACTTC

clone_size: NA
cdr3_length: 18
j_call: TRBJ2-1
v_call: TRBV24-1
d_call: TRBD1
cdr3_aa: CATSDIQTGDISYNEQFF
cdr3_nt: TGTGCCACCAGTGATATTCAAACAGGGGACATCTCCTACAATGAGCAGTTCTTC

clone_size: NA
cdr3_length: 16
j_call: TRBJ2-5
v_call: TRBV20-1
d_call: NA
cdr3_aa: CSARDGVGPYQETQYF
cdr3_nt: TGCAGTGCTAGAGACGGAGTTGGGCCTTACCAAGAGACCCAGTACTTC

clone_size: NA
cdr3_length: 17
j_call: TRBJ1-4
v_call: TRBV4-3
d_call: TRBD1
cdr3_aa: CASSQDFQGATNEKLFF
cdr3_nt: TGCGCCAGCAGCCAAGATTTCCAGGGGGCCACTAATGAAAAACTGTTTTTT